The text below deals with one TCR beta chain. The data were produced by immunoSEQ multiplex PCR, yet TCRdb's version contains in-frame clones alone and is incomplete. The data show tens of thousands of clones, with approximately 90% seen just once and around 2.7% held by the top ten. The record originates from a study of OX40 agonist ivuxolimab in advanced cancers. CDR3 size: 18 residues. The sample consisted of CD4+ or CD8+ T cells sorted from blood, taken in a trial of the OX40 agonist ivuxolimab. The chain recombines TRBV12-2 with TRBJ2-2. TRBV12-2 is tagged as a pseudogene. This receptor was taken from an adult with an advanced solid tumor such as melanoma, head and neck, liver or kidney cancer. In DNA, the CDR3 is TGTGCAAGTCGCTTAAGTGGGTCCGGGGCCAGAAACACCGGGGAGCTGTTTTTT. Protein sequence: CASRLSGSGARNTGELFF.